The 10 T cell receptor beta chains below all came from one sample that was sequenced in a study of PD-1 blockade in classical Hodgkin lymphoma. Assay used: immunoSEQ multiplex PCR; TCRdb lists only in-frame clones, some missing. There are 10,000 to 13,000 clones in the sample; 70% to 75% occur only once, and about 3.1% lies in the top ten. As to time point: cycle 4 day 1 (C4D1), after five to seven weeks of nivolumab. Every single patient, without exception, relapsed after autologous stem cell transplantation, and brentuximab vedotin exposure varied. Magnetic depletion of unwanted cells isolated CD4+ T cells from thawed PBMCs. The sample was CD4+ T cells from blood, taken before the fourth cycle of nivolumab. The source is a human donor with classical Hodgkin lymphoma.

The gene calls are TRBV6-1 and TRBJ2-1; 10 bases line up with TRBD2. Germline values: CDR1 MNHNS, CDR2 SASEGT. The CDR3 extends over 16 amino acids. The V and J ends lost 2 bases and 8 bases, in that order; junction bases with no gene match: 9. The CDR3 loop is CASSESLAGVSDEQFF. The CDR3 DNA follows: TGTGCCAGCAGTGAATCGCTAGCGGGAGTAAGCGATGAGCAGTTCTTC.

The chain joins TRBV5-6 to TRBJ1-1; 9 positions match TRBD1. Germline V CDR1 and CDR2: SGHDT, YYEEEE. The CDR3 totals 15 residues. V lost 0 bases, J lost 6 bases, and 6 bases stayed unmatched. The CDR3 bases are TGTGCCAGCAGCTTGGCCTTCGGACAGGGGTCTGAAGCTTTCTTT. Residues: CASSLAFGQGSEAFF. The variable domain in full, completed from reference TRBV5-6 and TRBJ1-1, reads DAGVTQSPTHLIKTRGQQVTLRCSPKSGHDTVSWYQQALGQGPQFIFQYYEEEERQRGNFPDRFSGHQFPNYSSELNVNALLLGDSALYLCASSLAFGQGSEAFFGQGTRLTVV.

This clone was seen once. DNA for the CDR3: TGTGCCAGCAGCGCCAAAGCAGCCGGCAACTACGAGCAGTACTTC. Protein product: CASSAKAAGNYEQYF. J is TRBJ2-7 and V is TRBV9; D gene uncertain. This CDR3 spans 15 amino acids. Germline V CDR1 and CDR2: SGDLS, YYNGEE. V shed 3 bases and J shed 3 bases, with 16 bases lying between them.

This chain connects TRBV7-8 to TRBJ1-1; TRBD1 agrees at 8 bases. Germline-derived CDR1 and CDR2 are SGHVS and FQNEAQ. The CDR3 has 14 residues. With V trimmed by 1 base and J by 7 bases, 5 bases remained unmatched. CDR3 residues: CASSLVQGAVEAFF. CDR3 sequence (DNA): TGTGCCAGCAGCTTAGTTCAGGGGGCGGTTGAAGCTTTCTTT.

The chain links TRBV7-8 to TRBJ2-7; TRBD1 or TRBD2 may be the D gene (5 bases each). Trimming took 0 bases from V and 4 from J, leaving 10 bases between them. The CDR3 totals 14 residues. CDR1 is SGHVS and CDR2 is FQNEAQ in the germline V gene. The CDR3 nucleotides are TGTGCCAGCAGCTTAGCTTCGGGGCGATACGAGCAGTACTTC. As protein: CASSLASGRYEQYF.

The chain recombines TRBV5-1 with TRBJ1-4, with unresolved D. V was pared by 0 bases and J by 8 bases, with 11 bases between. From germline, CDR1 is SGHRS and CDR2 YFSETQ. The CDR3 has 14 amino acids. CDR3 amino acids: CASSLVAAGEKLFF. The CDR3 DNA is TGCGCCAGCAGCTTGGTGGCGGCCGGGGAAAAACTGTTTTTT.

The V call is TRBV2, the J call TRBJ1-4; D ambiguous. V lost 2 bases and J 8 bases, leaving 18 bases between the germline ends. Looked up from germline, CDR1 is SNHLY and CDR2 is FYNNEI. The CDR3 covers 16 residues. The DNA for the CDR3 is TGTGCCAGCAGTGAAAGGTGGGCAGATCATAAAGAAAAACTGTTTTTT. It yields the protein CASSERWADHKEKLFF.

This chain uses TRBV10-3 with TRBJ2-3; 7 nucleotides align to TRBD2. After removal of 2 bases from V and 6 bases from J, the junction contained 5 bases not matched to a gene. CDR1 and CDR2 (germline): ENHRY, SYGVKD. The CDR3 is made up of 14 amino acids. The CDR3 DNA reads TGTGCCATCAGTGAGAGCGGGAAGGGGGATACGCAGTATTTT. It specifies CAISESGKGDTQYF.

This clone was seen a handful of times. The J gene is TRBJ1-2, the V gene TRBV7-9, with TRBD1 identical over 7 bases. Germline loops: CDR1 SEHNR, CDR2 FQNEAQ (reference sequence). Trimming took 1 base from V and 8 from J; bases not matched to a gene: 16. This CDR3 is 17 amino acids long. This chain's CDR3 is CASSLGTGQGGTTGYTF. The CDR3 coding sequence is TGTGCCAGCAGCTTAGGAACCGGGCAGGGGGGCACGACGGGCTACACCTTC.

This sequence joins TRBV7-6 and TRBJ2-2; 8 bases line up with TRBD1. The CDR3 runs 16 residues. With 5 bases clipped from V and 3 bases from J, the junction kept 8 bases outside the gene matches. Germline lookup yields CDR1 SGHVS and CDR2 FNYEAQ. In DNA, the CDR3 is TGTGCCAGCAGCACCCCAGGGGGCTGGGACACCGGGGAGCTGTTTTTT. This codes for CASSTPGGWDTGELFF.